The clone carrying this TCR beta chain was found once. Germline V gene sequence: CDR1 MNHEY, CDR2 SVGAGI. Trimming removed 6 bases at V and 5 bases at J, with 6 bases between. CDR3 size: 11 residues. Original processing notes: Amplifying reference gene primers gave estimates of nucleated cell counts. Produced via immunoSEQ multiplex PCR; TCRdb's table is partial and in-frame only. V, J and clone size were drawn from that table, and D and trimming were deduced from the DNA. The sample lists 540,000 or so clones; about 89% were seen once. The data were taken from a study of blood T cell repertoires in COVID-19. The Seattle patients, enrolled during active infection, were followed longitudinally.

This sequence originates from a woman aged 45 to 65 with COVID-19, enrolled during active disease. Sequences were obtained from peripheral blood. This sequence joins TRBV6-5 and TRBJ2-3, with D uncertain. The CDR3 bases are TGTGCCAGCAGCAACGGAGATACGCAGTATTTT. Its protein is CASSNGDTQYF.